The 8 T cell receptor beta chains below were found in one sample sequenced in a study of blood T cell repertoires in COVID-19. Method: immunoSEQ multiplex PCR; TCRdb's copy keeps in-frame clones and lacks some. Found here are approximately 160,000 clones, approximately 84% of them singletons; the top ten hold approximately 6.5%. Input material: PBMCs or T cells enriched from blood (not recorded which). The source is a woman aged 50 to 60 who had recovered from COVID-19.

This sequence joins TRBV2 and TRBJ2-1; 11 nucleotides line up with TRBD1. This CDR3 has 16 residues. J gave up 8 bases and V 2 bases, and 8 bases lay outside the gene matches. From germline, CDR1 is SNHLY and CDR2 FYNNEI. Here the CDR3 reads CASSERWGQGVDEQFF. The CDR3 DNA follows: TGTGCCAGCAGTGAAAGGTGGGGACAGGGGGTCGATGAGCAGTTCTTC.

This clone was seen a single time. The chain combines TRBV7-8 with TRBJ2-5; the D gene is possibly TRBD2 (5 bases). The CDR3 is 16 residues long. Trimming shortened V by 1 base and J by 6 bases, and 18 bases separated the two germline ends. Germline-derived CDR1 and CDR2 are SGHVS and FQNEAQ. The CDR3 sequence: CASSLDTGNPWKTQYF. The CDR3 DNA is TGTGCCAGCAGCTTAGATACGGGAAACCCATGGAAGACCCAGTACTTC.

This clone was picked up one time. The chain links TRBV5-6 to TRBJ1-2; 7 bases agree with TRBD1. From germline, CDR1 is SGHDT and CDR2 YYEEEE. The CDR3 runs to 14 residues. Losses at the gene ends were 5 bases for V and 3 bases for J; bases not matched to a gene: 7. In DNA form, the CDR3 reads TGTGCCAGCAGGGACCGGGACAGATACTATGGCTACACCTTC. Protein: CASRDRDRYYGYTF.

The rearrangement joins TRBV19 to TRBJ1-3, with TRBD1 matching 12 bases. Trimming at V came to 6 bases and at J to 5 bases, leaving 5 bases not matched to a gene. The length of the CDR3 is 15 residues. CDR1 and CDR2 from the germline V gene are LNHDA and SQIVND (reference sequence). CDR3 loop: CASSIGDRGRNTIYF. The DNA for the CDR3 is TGTGCCAGTAGCATCGGGGACAGGGGGCGAAACACCATATATTTT. The full variable domain, with the rest looked up from reference TRBV19 and TRBJ1-3, is DGGITQSPKYLFRKEGQNVTLSCEQNLNHDAMYWYRQDPGQGLRLIYYSQIVNDFQKGDIAEGYSVSREKKESFPLTVTSAQKNPTAFYLCASSIGDRGRNTIYFGEGSWLTVV.

The V call is TRBV7-9, the J call TRBJ2-1; 7 bases line up with TRBD1. Germline loops: CDR1 SEHNR, CDR2 FQNEAQ (reference sequence). This CDR3 region has 14 residues. Germline trimming cut 1 base from V and 9 bases from J; bases unmatched to any gene: 6. The CDR3 region is CASSLETGWGEQFF. CDR3 nucleotide sequence: TGTGCCAGCAGCTTAGAGACAGGGTGGGGTGAGCAGTTCTTC.

This clone was recorded a few times. This chain links TRBV28 with TRBJ1-4; D may be TRBD1 (5 bases). Germline V lookup: CDR1 MDHEN, CDR2 SYDVKM. Trimming cost V 8 bases and J 0 bases, with 13 bases left between them. This CDR3 comprises 15 residues. The CDR3 DNA is TGTGCCAGCGCTGACAGTGGAGCAACTAATGAAAAACTGTTTTTT. It encodes CASADSGATNEKLFF.

The rearrangement links TRBV11-2 to TRBJ2-7, with 10 bases aligning to TRBD1. Trimming at V came to 7 bases and at J to 4 bases, leaving 7 bases not matched to a gene. The CDR3 runs 14 residues. Germline V gene lookup returns CDR1 SGHAT and CDR2 FQNNGV. The CDR3, as DNA: TGTGCCAGCACACAGCGACAGGGGGCATACGAGCAGTACTTC. Translation: CASTQRQGAYEQYF.

About this clone: Distinct nucleotide sequences in the sample also encode this CDR3. The rearrangement links TRBV18 to TRBJ1-1, with D perhaps matching TRBD1 (5 bases). Deletions cut 4 bases from V and 1 base from J, with 10 bases between. The CDR3 totals 14 residues. Germline V lookup: CDR1 KGHSH, CDR2 LQKENI. CDR3 amino acids: CASSRDRQNTEAFF. The CDR3 DNA is TGTGCCAGCTCACGAGACAGACAGAACACTGAAGCTTTCTTT.